The present TCR beta chain was sequenced within a study of blood T cell repertoires in COVID-19. Seattle cases were enrolled at active infection and followed longitudinally. TCRdb keeps only in-frame clones here, not all; method: immunoSEQ multiplex PCR. The data show under 70,000 clones, 88% seen once. CDR1 is MNHEY and CDR2 is SMNVEV in the germline V gene (reference sequence). V was trimmed by 0 bases and J by 1 base, leaving 6 bases between them. The CDR3 has 14 residues. The rearrangement links TRBV27 to TRBJ1-1; no clear D. The TCR was taken from a woman in her fifties or sixties with COVID-19, enrolled during active disease. The source material was peripheral blood. CDR3 DNA sequence: TGTGCCAGCAGTTTATCGTGGCAGAACACTGAAGCTTTCTTT. Translation gives CASSLSWQNTEAFF.